The rows below give T cell receptor beta chains drawn from one sample of a study of blood T cell repertoires in COVID-19. Sequencing used immunoSEQ multiplex PCR; TCRdb keeps in-frame clones, though not all of them. Of approximately 280,000 clones in the sample, roughly nine tenths were seen once. The sample consisted of PBMCs or T cells enriched from blood (not recorded which). The receptors stem from an older woman who had recovered from COVID-19. CDR3s include the opening cysteine and the closing phenylalanine or tryptophan. A D gene is named only where the DNA matches it firmly. The listing skips clone size in some rows; elsewhere it reads once, few, many or a size class.

D gene,V gene,J gene,clone size,CDR3 DNA,CDR3 protein
-,TRBV28,TRBJ2-1,-,TGTGCCAGCACAACGGACAGCTCCTCGAATGAGCAGTTCTTC,CASTTDSSSNEQFF
TRBD1,TRBV4-1,TRBJ1-3,-,TGCGCCAGCAGCCAGGACAGGGGCTCAGGAAACACCATATATTTT,CASSQDRGSGNTIYF
-,TRBV27,TRBJ2-7,-,TGTGCCAGCAGTTTTGGGGGGTCCGAGCAGTACTTC,CASSFGGSEQYF
-,TRBV3-1/TRBV3-2,TRBJ2-1,-,TGTGCCAGCAGCCAAGCCGGCGGAACTTACAATGAGCAGTTCTTC,CASSQAGGTYNEQFF
-,TRBV30,TRBJ2-5,-,TGTGCCCGAGGGCATTCGCAAGAGACCCAGTACTTC,CARGHSQETQYF
-,TRBV29-1,TRBJ2-2,-,TGCAGCGTAGGACTCCCCGTCACCGGGGAGCTGTTTTTT,CSVGLPVTGELFF
TRBD1,TRBV27,TRBJ1-5,-,TGTGCCAGCAGCCTCGGGACAGGGCTAGACAATCAGCCCCAGCATTTT,CASSLGTGLDNQPQHF
TRBD1,TRBV19,TRBJ1-4,once,TGTGCCAGTAGTACCCCGGGACAGGGGGCTTCTAATGAAAAACTGTTTTTT,CASSTPGQGASNEKLFF
TRBD1,TRBV27,TRBJ1-6,-,TGTGCCAGCAGGGTGACAGGGACGAGCTCCTATAATTCACCCCTCCACTTT,CASRVTGTSSYNSPLHF
TRBD2,TRBV5-1,TRBJ2-1,-,TGCGCCAGCAGCTTGGGACTAGCGGGCTACAATGAGCAGTTCTTC,CASSLGLAGYNEQFF
TRBD2,TRBV5-1,TRBJ2-1,-,TGCGCCAGCAGCTTTTTCGCACTAGCGGGGGAACGGGCCAATGAGCAGTTCTTC,CASSFFALAGERANEQFF
TRBD1,TRBV9,TRBJ2-7,-,TGTGCCAGCAGCGTAGATGTAGTTGGACAGGGATCGGACGAGCAGTACTTC,CASSVDVVGQGSDEQYF
TRBD2,TRBV30,TRBJ2-1,-,TGTGCCTGGAGTGCTAGCGGACGGGCCAATGAGCAGTTCTTC,CAWSASGRANEQFF
TRBD1,TRBV19,TRBJ2-3,-,TGTGCCAGTAGTATAGGGGACAGGCCCACAGATACGCAGTATTTT,CASSIGDRPTDTQYF
-,TRBV7-2,TRBJ2-7,-,TGTGCCAGCAGCGTTGACAGGCTACGGGAGCAGTACTTC,CASSVDRLREQYF
-,TRBV9,TRBJ1-5,-,TGTGCCAGCAGCGCCCTAAATCAGCCCCAGCATTTT,CASSALNQPQHF
TRBD2,TRBV10-3,TRBJ2-7,-,TGTGCCATCAGACTAGCGGGAGACCACGAGCAGTACTTC,CAIRLAGDHEQYF
TRBD1,TRBV6-2/TRBV6-3,TRBJ1-5,few,TGTGCCAGCAGCCCTTTGGGACAGGGGGCGCACAATCAGCCCCAGCATTTT,CASSPLGQGAHNQPQHF
-,TRBV30,TRBJ1-3,-,TGTGCCTGGAGTGTACCACGTAGCTCTGGAAACACCATATATTTT,CAWSVPRSSGNTIYF
TRBD1,TRBV10-3,TRBJ1-5,-,TGTGCCATCAGTGACTCCGGGACAGTCAATCAGCCCCAGCATTTT,CAISDSGTVNQPQHF